This entry describes one TCR beta chain. No antigen is known for it. These data come from a study of shared clonotypes between healthy human individuals. Background on the study: Those who served as donors were a couple of women and a few men between the ages of 18 and 49. Whole-study results and caveats: The naive CD4 repertoires of a handful of donors were compared, and around 5% of clonotypes were shared. Unshared clonotypes carried lower generation probabilities than those common to all four donors.

The V end lost 1 base, the J end lost 2 bases, and 6 bases lay between the germline ends. CDR3 size: 15 residues. The germline CDR1 and CDR2 sequences are SGHDN and FVKESK. CD4+ cell separation produced CD45RA+ naive and CD45RA-negative memory subsets. Here immunoSEQ multiplex PCR was the method, and the copy in TCRdb shows in-frame clones only, minus some. The sample lists about 2.4 million clones, roughly nine tenths occurring once. This receptor was obtained from a man aged 18 to 29 in good health. The chain joins TRBV14 to TRBJ1-6; D uncertain. What was sequenced was naive CD4+ T cells sorted from blood. Subset noted: CD45RA+ positively selected. The CDR3 DNA sequence: TGTGCCAGCAGCCAAGGCTGGACCTATAATTCACCCCTCCACTTT. Translation: CASSQGWTYNSPLHF.